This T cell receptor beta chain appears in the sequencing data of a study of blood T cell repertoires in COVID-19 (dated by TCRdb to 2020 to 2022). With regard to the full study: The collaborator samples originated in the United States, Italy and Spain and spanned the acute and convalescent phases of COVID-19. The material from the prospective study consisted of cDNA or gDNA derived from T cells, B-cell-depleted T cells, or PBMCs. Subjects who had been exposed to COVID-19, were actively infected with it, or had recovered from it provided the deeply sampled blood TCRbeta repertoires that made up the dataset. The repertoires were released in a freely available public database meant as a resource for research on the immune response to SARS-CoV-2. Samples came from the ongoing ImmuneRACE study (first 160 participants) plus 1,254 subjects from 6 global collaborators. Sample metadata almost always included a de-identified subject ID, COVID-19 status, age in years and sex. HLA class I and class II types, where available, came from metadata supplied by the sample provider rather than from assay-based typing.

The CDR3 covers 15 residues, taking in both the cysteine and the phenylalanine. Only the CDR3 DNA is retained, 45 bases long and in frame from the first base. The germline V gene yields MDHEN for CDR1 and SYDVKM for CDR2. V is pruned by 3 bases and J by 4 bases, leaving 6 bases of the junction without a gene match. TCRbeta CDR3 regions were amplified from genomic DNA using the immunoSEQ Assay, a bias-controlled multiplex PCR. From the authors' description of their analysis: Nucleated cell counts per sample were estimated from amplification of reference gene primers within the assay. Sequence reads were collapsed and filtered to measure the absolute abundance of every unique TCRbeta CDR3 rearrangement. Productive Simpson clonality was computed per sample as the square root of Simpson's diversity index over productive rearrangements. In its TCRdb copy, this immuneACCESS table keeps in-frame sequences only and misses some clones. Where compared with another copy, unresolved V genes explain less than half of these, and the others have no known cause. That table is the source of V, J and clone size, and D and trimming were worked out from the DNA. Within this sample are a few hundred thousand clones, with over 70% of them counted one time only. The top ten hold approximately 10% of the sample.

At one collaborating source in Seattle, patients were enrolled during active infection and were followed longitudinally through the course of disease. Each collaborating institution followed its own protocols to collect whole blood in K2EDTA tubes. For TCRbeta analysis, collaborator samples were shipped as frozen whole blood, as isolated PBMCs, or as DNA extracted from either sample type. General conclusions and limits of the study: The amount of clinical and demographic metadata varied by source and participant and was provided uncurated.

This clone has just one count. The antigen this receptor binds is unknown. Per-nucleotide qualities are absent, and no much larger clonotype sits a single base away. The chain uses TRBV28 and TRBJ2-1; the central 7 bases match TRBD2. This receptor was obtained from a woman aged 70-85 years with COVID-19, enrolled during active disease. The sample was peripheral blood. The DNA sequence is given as TGTGCCAGCAGTTTGTTGGGGGGGGAATACAATGAGCAGTTCTTC. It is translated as CASSLLGGEYNEQFF.